This T cell receptor (beta chain) stems from a study of cytomegalovirus exposure and HLA in healthy donors. On the study more broadly: Earlier results showed roughly 120 million unique TCR beta sequences derived from roughly 190 million T cells. Study results and caveats: Several of the most significant clusters were apparently associated with common viral pathogens in a later analysis. A later analysis showed that HLA-associated TCR beta chains had undergone more clonal expansion than equally common others.

Germline loops: CDR1 ENHRY, CDR2 SYGVKD. V was trimmed by 11 bases and J by 5 bases, leaving 12 bases between them. The CDR3 consists of 12 residues. Vbeta (60) and Jbeta (13) primers were used in the PCR. Clones were read by immunoSEQ multiplex PCR, and TCRdb kept only the in-frame ones, dropping some. In the table there are about 120,000 clones, roughly 80% of which are singletons. The count of this clone is one. Its antigen is not identified. The source of this sequence is a woman aged 30 to 39 in good health and CMV-seropositive. This chain joins TRBV10-3 and TRBJ2-2; a weak D match, TRBD2 (6 bases). Material: PBMCs. CDR3 residues: CAVWGGTGELFF. CDR3 nucleotides: TGTGCCGTATGGGGAGGTACCGGGGAGCTGTTTTTT.